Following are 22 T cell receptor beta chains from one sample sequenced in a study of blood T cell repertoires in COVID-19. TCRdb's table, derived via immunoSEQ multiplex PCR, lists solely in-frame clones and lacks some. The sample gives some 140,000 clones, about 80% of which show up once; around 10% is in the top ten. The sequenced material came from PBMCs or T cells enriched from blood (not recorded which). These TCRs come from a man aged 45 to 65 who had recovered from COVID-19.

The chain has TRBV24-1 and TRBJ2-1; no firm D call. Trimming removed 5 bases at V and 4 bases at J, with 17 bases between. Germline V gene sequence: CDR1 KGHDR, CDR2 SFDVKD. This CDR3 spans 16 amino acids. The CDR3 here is CATSALTLQGYNEQFF. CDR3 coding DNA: TGTGCCACCAGTGCCCTGACACTGCAAGGATACAATGAGCAGTTCTTC.

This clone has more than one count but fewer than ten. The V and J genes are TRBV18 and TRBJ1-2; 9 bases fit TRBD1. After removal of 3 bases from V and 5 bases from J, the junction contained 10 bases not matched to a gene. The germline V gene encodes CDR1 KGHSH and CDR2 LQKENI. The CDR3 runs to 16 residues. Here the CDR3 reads CASSPSTGGVKYGYTF. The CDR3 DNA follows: TGTGCCAGCTCACCTTCAACAGGGGGCGTCAAATATGGCTACACCTTC. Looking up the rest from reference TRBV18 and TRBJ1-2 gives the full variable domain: NAGVMQNPRHLVRRRGQEARLRCSPMKGHSHVYWYRQLPEEGLKFMVYLQKENIIDESGMPKERFSAEFPKEGPSILRIQQVVRGDSAAYFCASSPSTGGVKYGYTFGSGTRLTVV.

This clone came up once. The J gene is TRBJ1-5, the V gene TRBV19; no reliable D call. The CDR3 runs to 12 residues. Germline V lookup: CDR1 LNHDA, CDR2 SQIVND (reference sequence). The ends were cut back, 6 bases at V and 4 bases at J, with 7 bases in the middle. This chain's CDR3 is CASSPINQPQHF. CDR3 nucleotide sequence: TGTGCCAGTAGCCCCATTAATCAGCCCCAGCATTTT.

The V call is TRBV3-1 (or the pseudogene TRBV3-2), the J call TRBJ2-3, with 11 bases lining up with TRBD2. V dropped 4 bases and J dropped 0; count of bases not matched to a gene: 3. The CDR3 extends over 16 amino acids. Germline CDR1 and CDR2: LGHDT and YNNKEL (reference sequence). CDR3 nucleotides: TGTGCCAGCAGCCTAGCGGGGGGGCCTAGCACAGATACGCAGTATTTT. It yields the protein CASSLAGGPSTDTQYF.

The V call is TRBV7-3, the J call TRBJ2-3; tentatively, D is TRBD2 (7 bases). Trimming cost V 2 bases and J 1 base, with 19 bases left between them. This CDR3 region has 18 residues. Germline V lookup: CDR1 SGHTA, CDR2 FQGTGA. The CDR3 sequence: CASSLGPGAGARTDTQYF. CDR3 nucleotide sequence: TGTGCCAGCAGCTTAGGCCCCGGGGCGGGGGCCCGCACAGATACGCAGTATTTT.

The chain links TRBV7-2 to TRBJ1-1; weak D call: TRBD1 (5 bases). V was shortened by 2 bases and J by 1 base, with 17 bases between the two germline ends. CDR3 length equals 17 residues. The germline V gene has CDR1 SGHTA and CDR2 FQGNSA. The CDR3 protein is CASSLRVIRVANTEAFF. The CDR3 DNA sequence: TGTGCCAGCAGCTTAAGGGTAATCAGGGTAGCGAACACTGAAGCTTTCTTT.

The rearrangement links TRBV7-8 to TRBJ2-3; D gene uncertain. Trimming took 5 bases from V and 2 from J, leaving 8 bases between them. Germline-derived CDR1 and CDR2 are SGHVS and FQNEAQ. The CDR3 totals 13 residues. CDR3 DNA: TGTGCCAGCAGCGTCCTGGCCACAGATACGCAGTATTTT. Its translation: CASSVLATDTQYF.

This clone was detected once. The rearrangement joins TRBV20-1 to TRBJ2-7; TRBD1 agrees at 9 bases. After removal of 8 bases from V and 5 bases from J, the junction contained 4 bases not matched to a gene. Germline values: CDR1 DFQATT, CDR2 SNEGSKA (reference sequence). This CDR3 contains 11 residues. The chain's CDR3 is CSPGQGDEQYF. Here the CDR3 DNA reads TGCAGTCCGGGACAGGGTGACGAGCAGTACTTC.

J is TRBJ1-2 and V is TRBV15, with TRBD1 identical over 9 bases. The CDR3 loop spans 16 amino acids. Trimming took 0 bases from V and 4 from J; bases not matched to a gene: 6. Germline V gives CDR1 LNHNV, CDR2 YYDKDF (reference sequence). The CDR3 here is CATSRDHRGQGYGYTF. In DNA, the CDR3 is TGTGCCACCAGCAGAGACCACAGGGGGCAAGGCTATGGCTACACCTTC. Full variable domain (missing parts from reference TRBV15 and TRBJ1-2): DAMVIQNPRYQVTQFGKPVTLSCSQTLNHNVMYWYQQKSSQAPKLLFHYYDKDFNNEADTPDNFQSRRPNTSFCFLDIRSPGLGDTAMYLCATSRDHRGQGYGYTFGSGTRLTVV.

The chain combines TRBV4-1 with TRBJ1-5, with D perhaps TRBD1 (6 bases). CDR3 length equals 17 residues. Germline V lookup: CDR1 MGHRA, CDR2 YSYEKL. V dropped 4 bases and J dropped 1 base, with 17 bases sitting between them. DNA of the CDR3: TGCGCCAGCAGCCCCCAAAAGGGGCAGGGGAGCAATCAGCCCCAGCATTTT. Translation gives CASSPQKGQGSNQPQHF.

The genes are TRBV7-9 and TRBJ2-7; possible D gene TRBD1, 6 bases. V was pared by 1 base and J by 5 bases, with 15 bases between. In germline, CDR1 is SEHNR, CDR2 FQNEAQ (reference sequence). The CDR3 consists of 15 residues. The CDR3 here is CASSLDTGRPHEQYF. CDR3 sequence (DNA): TGTGCCAGCAGCTTAGATACAGGGCGGCCGCACGAGCAGTACTTC.

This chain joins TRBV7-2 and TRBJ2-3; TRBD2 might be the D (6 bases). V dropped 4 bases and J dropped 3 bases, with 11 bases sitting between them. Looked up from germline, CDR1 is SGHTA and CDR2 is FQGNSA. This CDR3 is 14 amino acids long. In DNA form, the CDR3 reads TGTGCCAGCAGCTCCCCCGCGGGGACAGATACGCAGTATTTT. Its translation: CASSSPAGTDTQYF. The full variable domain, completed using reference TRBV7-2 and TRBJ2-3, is GAGVSQSPSNKVTEKGKDVELRCDPISGHTALYWYRQSLGQGLEFLIYFQGNSAPDKSGLPSDRFSAERTGGSVSTLTIQRTQQEDSAVYLCASSSPAGTDTQYFGPGTRLTVL.

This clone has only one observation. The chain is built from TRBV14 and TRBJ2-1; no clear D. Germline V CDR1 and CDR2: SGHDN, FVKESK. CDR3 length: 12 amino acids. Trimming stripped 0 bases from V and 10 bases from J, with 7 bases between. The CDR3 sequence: CASSQETGEQFF. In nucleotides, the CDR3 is TGTGCCAGCAGCCAAGAAACCGGGGAGCAGTTCTTC.

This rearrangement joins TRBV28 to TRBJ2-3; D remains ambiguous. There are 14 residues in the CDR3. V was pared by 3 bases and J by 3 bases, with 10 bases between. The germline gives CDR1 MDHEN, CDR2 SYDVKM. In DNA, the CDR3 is TGTGCCAGCAGTTTGCTTGGCAGAACAGATACGCAGTATTTT. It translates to CASSLLGRTDTQYF.

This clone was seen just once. This chain's CDR3 is CASSQEGNQGAQYF. As DNA, the CDR3 is TGTGCCAGCAGCCAAGAAGGGAACCAAGGGGCCCAGTACTTC. The chain has TRBV3-1 (or the pseudogene TRBV3-2) and TRBJ2-5; TRBD1 is a possible D gene (5 bases). The CDR3 is 14 amino acids. Trimming cost V 0 bases and J 9 bases, with 14 bases left between them. The germline CDR1 and CDR2 sequences are LGHDT and YNNKEL (reference sequence).

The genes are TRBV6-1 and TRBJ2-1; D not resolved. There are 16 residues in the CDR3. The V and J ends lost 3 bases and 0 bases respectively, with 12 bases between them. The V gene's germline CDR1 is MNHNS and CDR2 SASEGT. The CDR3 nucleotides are TGTGCCAGCAGTGAGTACTCCGCGAGCTCCTACAATGAGCAGTTCTTC. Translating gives CASSEYSASSYNEQFF.

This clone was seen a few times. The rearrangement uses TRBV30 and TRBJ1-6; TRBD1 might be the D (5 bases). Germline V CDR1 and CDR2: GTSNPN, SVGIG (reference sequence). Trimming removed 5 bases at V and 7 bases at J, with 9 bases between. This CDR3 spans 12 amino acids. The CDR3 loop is CAWRQGNSPLHF. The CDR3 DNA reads TGTGCCTGGCGGCAGGGCAATTCACCCCTCCACTTT.

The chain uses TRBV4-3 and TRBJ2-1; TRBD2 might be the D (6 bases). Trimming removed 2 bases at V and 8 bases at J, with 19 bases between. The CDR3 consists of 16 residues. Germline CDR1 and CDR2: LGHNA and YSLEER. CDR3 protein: CASSQSRGFPLDEQFF. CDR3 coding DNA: TGCGCCAGCAGCCAAAGCCGGGGGTTTCCTTTGGATGAGCAGTTCTTC.

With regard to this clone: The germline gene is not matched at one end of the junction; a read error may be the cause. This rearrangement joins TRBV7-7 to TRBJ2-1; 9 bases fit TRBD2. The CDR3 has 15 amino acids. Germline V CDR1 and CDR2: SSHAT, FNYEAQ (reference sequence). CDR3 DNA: TGTGCTAGCAGCTTAGTGGCGGGGGGGAACAATGAGCAGTTCTTC. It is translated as CASSLVAGGNNEQFF.

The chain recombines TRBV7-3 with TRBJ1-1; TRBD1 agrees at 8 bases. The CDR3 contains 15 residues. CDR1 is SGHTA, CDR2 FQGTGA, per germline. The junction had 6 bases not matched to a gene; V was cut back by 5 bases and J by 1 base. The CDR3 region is CASSVSGQENTEAFF. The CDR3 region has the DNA TGTGCCAGCAGCGTATCGGGACAGGAGAACACTGAAGCTTTCTTT.

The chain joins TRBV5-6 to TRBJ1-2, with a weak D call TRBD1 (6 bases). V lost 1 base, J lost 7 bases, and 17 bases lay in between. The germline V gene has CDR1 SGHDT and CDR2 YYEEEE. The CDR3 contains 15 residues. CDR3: CASSLFRQGRSGYTF. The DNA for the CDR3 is TGTGCCAGCAGCTTGTTTCGTCAGGGGCGGAGTGGCTACACCTTC.

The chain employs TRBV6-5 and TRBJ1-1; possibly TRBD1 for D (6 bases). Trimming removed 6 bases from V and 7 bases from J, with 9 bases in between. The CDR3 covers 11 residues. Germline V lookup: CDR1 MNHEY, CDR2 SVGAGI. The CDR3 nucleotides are TGTGCCAGCAGCCGGACAGATGAAGCTTTCTTT. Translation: CASSRTDEAFF.